This T cell receptor (beta chain) was identified during a study of T-cell reconstitution after alpha-beta-depleted transplantation in children. Preparation of the TCRbeta library was carried out with unique molecular identifiers. TCRdb reprocessed the PCR reads via MiXCR and lists one record per CDR3 protein. The profile shows hundreds of thousands of distinct CDR3 sequences, roughly 15% of them singletons. Whole-study results and caveats: Expanded graft clones numbering several hundred reportedly gave rise to alpha-beta T cells about two months after transplant. One year after transplant, T-cell counts and diversity came mostly from newly produced T cells.

This clonotype was seen only a few times. The antigen is unknown. The germline V gene has CDR1 SGHRS and CDR2 YFSETQ. The V end lost 0 bases, the J end lost 4 bases, and 15 bases lay between the germline ends. This CDR3 is built from 16 residues. This chain joins TRBV5-1 and TRBJ2-3; no clear D gene. The clonotype was recovered from a boy younger than two who had a stem cell transplant for Wiskott-Aldrich syndrome, so the T cells may come from the graft donor. The starting material was PBMCs, mostly from graft donor cells, obtained 360 days after TCRalphabeta/CD19-depleted stem cell transplant. The CDR3 bases are TGCGCCAGCAGCTTGGGTCCGGAACACAACCCAGATACGCAGTATTTT. This translates into CASSLGPEHNPDTQYF.